Listed below are T cell receptor beta chains from one sample, sequenced in a study of CD8+ T cells in alopecia areata. Generated by immunoSEQ multiplex PCR, the TCRdb table keeps only in-frame clones and is missing some. The table includes about 120,000 clones, approximately 60% detected once. The specimen was CD4+ T cells sorted from blood. The receptors were sampled from a human donor in good health. CDR3s leave out the opening cysteine and the closing phenylalanine or tryptophan. The order of the fields is V gene, D gene, J gene, clone size, CDR3 protein. D genes are given only for firm matches. Clone size is shown for a subset of rows, as once, few, many or a class of expanded clone.

V: TRBV30; D: -; J: TRBJ2-2; size: -; CDR3: AWSPEDTGELF
V: TRBV30; D: -; J: TRBJ1-1; size: -; CDR3: AWSGYTEAF
V: TRBV14; D: -; J: TRBJ2-1; size: -; CDR3: ASSRAGGNEQF
V: TRBV2; D: -; J: TRBJ2-5; size: -; CDR3: ASSEGSGAQETQY
V: TRBV7-9; D: -; J: TRBJ2-5; size: -; CDR3: ASSFAGSLETQY
V: TRBV7-2; D: -; J: TRBJ2-5; size: few; CDR3: ASSLIIGVRETQY
V: TRBV30; D: -; J: TRBJ1-4; size: -; CDR3: ASTREDKRF
V: TRBV19; D: -; J: TRBJ2-5; size: few; CDR3: ASSIDYSQETQY
V: TRBV29-1; D: -; J: TRBJ2-1; size: -; CDR3: SAPGSPNYNEQF
V: TRBV6-5; D: -; J: TRBJ2-7; size: few; CDR3: ASSPFDEQY
V: TRBV29-1; D: -; J: TRBJ1-3; size: -; CDR3: SGRTVGNTIY
V: TRBV7-8; D: -; J: TRBJ1-1; size: once; CDR3: ASNLHGEGLYTEAF
V: TRBV4-1; D: -; J: TRBJ2-7; size: -; CDR3: ASSRGGLGYEQY
V: TRBV29-1; D: -; J: TRBJ2-7; size: -; CDR3: SVAEAYEQY